Sequencing of this TCR beta chain was carried out in a study of Tregs in tolerant kidney transplant recipients. The protocol was immunoSEQ multiplex PCR, while the TCRdb copy is restricted to in-frame clones and leaves out a portion. Of 80,000 to 90,000 clones in the sample, roughly nine tenths are singletons; the top ten hold 4.7%. The germline V and J ends were trimmed by 6 bases and 3 bases, with 11 bases remaining between them. The CDR3 sequence is 13 residues long. Germline V gene lookup returns CDR1 MNHEY and CDR2 SVGAGI. Sequencing was carried out using CD8+ T cells from blood. The TCR sequence derives from a human donor in good health. The rearrangement links TRBV6-5 to TRBJ1-2, with D perhaps TRBD1 (5 bases). The CDR3 reads CASRAGFDYGYTF. CDR3 coding DNA: TGTGCCAGCAGGGCAGGGTTTGACTATGGCTACACCTTC.